Described below is a single TCR beta chain sequence and its context. Its matching antigen is unknown. This CDR3 has 15 amino acids. V lost 1 base, J lost 6 bases, and 7 bases stayed unmatched. Germline V gene lookup returns CDR1 GTSNPN and CDR2 SVGIG (reference sequence). Time point noted: week 5, during vaccination. Doses comprised 300 ug of mutant IDH1 20-mer peptide each, plus topical imiquimod. Each astrocytoma in the donors was new, WHO grade 3 or 4, IDH1-mutant and ATRX-lost. This sample is part of a study of a mutant IDH1 vaccine in newly diagnosed glioma. In the study overall: Patients were given eight vaccinations, scheduled in weeks 1, 3, 5, 7, 11, 15, 19 and 23. A roughly 60% male, about 40% female split and a mean age of roughly 44 years characterized treated patients. Patients arrived already treated with radiotherapy, temozolomide, or both, most having had both.

Produced via immunoSEQ multiplex PCR; TCRdb's table is partial and in-frame only. Here the sample spans 25,000 to 30,000 clones, 70% to 85% being singletons. This receptor was taken from a man in his forties with glioma. Some clones in this sample may be carry-over from other donors' samples. Source: PBMCs, taken from a glioma patient whose treatment included an IDH1 peptide vaccine. The gene calls are TRBV30 and TRBJ2-1; the match to TRBD1 covers 9 bases. CDR3 in DNA: TGTGCCTGGAGTGACCGGGACAGGGCGTCCAATGAGCAGTTCTTC. It translates to CAWSDRDRASNEQFF.